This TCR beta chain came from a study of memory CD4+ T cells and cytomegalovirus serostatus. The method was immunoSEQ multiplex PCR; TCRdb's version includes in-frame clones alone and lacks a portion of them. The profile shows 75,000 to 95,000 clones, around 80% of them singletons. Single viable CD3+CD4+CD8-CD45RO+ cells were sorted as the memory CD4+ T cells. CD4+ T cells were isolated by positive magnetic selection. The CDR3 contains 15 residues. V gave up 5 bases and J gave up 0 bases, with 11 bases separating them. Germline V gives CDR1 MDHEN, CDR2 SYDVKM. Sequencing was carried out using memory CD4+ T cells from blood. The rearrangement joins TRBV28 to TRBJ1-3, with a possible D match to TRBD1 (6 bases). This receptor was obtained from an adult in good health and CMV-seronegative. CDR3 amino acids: CASSTQGSSGNTIYF. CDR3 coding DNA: TGTGCCAGCAGTACACAGGGTTCCTCTGGAAACACCATATATTTT.